These 28 T cell receptor beta chains were all obtained from the same sample, sequenced in a study of CD8 T cells in ankylosing spondylitis. TCRdb reprocessed the 5' RACE reads via MiXCR and lists one record per CDR3 protein. The sample records fewer than 550,000 distinct CDR3 sequences, 5.3% being singletons. Study results and caveats: A TCR beta motif of roughly eight highly homologous variants seemed to mark ankylosing spondylitis blood.

Their antigen targets remain unknown. Sequences were obtained from blood, either unsorted or a sorted T cell fraction (not recorded which). The receptors derive from a male donor with ankylosing spondylitis.

The chain uses TRBV6-1 and TRBJ1-1, with TRBD1 matching over 10 bases. Germline V gene sequence: CDR1 MNHNS, CDR2 SASEGT. V shed 5 bases, J shed 3 bases, and the junction held 3 bases outside the gene matches. This CDR3 contains 14 residues. The CDR3 nucleotides read TGTGCCAGCAGTCGACAGGGGGCTCACACTGAAGCTTTCTTT. Protein product: CASSRQGAHTEAFF.

This clonotype was counted at least ten times. The chain combines TRBV5-1 with TRBJ2-7; 7 bases are shared with TRBD2. Trimming took 1 base from V and 0 from J; bases not matched to a gene: 4. The germline gives CDR1 SGHRS, CDR2 YFSETQ. The CDR3 has 15 amino acids. The CDR3 loop reads CASSLSGGPSYEQYF. The CDR3 nucleotides read TGCGCCAGCAGCTTGTCGGGGGGTCCCTCCTACGAGCAGTACTTC.

The table lists this clonotype with many counts. The chain carries TRBV12-3 or TRBV12-4 and TRBJ1-2; D gene ambiguous. The CDR3 runs to 14 residues. V dropped 5 bases and J dropped 2 bases, with 12 bases sitting between them. The CDR3 DNA sequence: TGTGCCAGCAGTCCGACGACTCTCAACTATGGCTACACCTTC. Amino acid sequence: CASSPTTLNYGYTF.

This clonotype came up a few times. The chain links TRBV15 to TRBJ2-7; D possibly corresponds to TRBD1 (5 bases). The CDR3 is 14 residues long. Germline CDR1 LNHNV, CDR2 YYDKDF (reference sequence). Trimming removed 1 base at V and 9 bases at J, with 16 bases between. Here the CDR3 DNA reads TGTGCCACCAGCAGAGCTCCGGCAGGGCTCGCGCAGTACTTC. Translated: CATSRAPAGLAQYF.

This clonotype was found many times. The chain links TRBV10-3 to TRBJ2-7, with TRBD1 matching over 10 bases. From germline, CDR1 is ENHRY and CDR2 SYGVKD. V was clipped by 2 bases and J by 5 bases; unmatched bases: 6. This CDR3 has 15 amino acids. The CDR3 is CAISEAGTGAHEQYF. The CDR3 DNA follows: TGTGCCATCAGTGAGGCCGGGACAGGGGCCCACGAGCAGTACTTC.

This clonotype was seen many times. This chain links TRBV28 with TRBJ1-3; 10 nucleotides agree with TRBD1. Per germline, CDR1 MDHEN and CDR2 SYDVKM. The V segment lost 7 bases and the J segment 0 bases; nucleotides outside the gene matches: 9. This CDR3 contains 17 residues. CDR3 nucleotides: TGTGCCAGCAATGCGGACAGGGGGGCAAGCTCTGGAAACACCATATATTTT. Translated: CASNADRGASSGNTIYF.

This clonotype was counted many times. This chain links TRBV10-3 with TRBJ1-1; unclear D gene. There are 15 residues in the CDR3. Germline V lookup: CDR1 ENHRY, CDR2 SYGVKD. V gave up 3 bases and J gave up 4 bases, with 15 bases separating them. The CDR3 reads CAISDPVLRPTEAFF. The CDR3 region has the DNA TGTGCCATCAGTGACCCAGTACTTAGACCCACTGAAGCTTTCTTT.

This clonotype was recorded at least ten times. The chain recombines TRBV28 with TRBJ1-3, with a tentative D call TRBD1 (6 bases). The V end lost 7 bases, the J end lost 0 bases, and 7 bases lay between the germline ends. From germline, CDR1 is MDHEN and CDR2 SYDVKM. This CDR3 has 13 amino acids. In nucleotides, the CDR3 is TGTGCCAGCACCAGGGGCTCTGGAAACACCATATATTTT. This codes for CASTRGSGNTIYF.

This clonotype was observed many times. The rearrangement uses TRBV5-1 and TRBJ2-1; D perhaps matches TRBD1 (6 bases). The CDR3 length is 16 residues. Trimming removed 1 base from V and 4 bases from J, with 15 bases in between. Germline loops: CDR1 SGHRS, CDR2 YFSETQ. The CDR3: CASSLSSGRGYNEQFF. CDR3 nucleotide sequence: TGCGCCAGCAGCTTGTCATCGGGCAGGGGATACAATGAGCAGTTCTTC.

This clonotype was seen at least ten times. The rearrangement links TRBV5-1 to TRBJ1-1; D call uncertain. The CDR3 loop spans 17 amino acids. From germline, CDR1 is SGHRS and CDR2 YFSETQ. The V end lost 4 bases, the J end lost 0 bases, and 19 bases lay between the germline ends. The CDR3 is CASSEPERAPMNTEAFF. In nucleotides, the CDR3 is TGCGCCAGCAGCGAGCCGGAAAGAGCCCCGATGAACACTGAAGCTTTCTTT.

The sample holds many counts of this clonotype. The chain couples TRBV7-2 to TRBJ2-2; TRBD2 is a possible D gene (6 bases). The germline V gene has CDR1 SGHTA and CDR2 FQGNSA. CDR3 length equals 15 residues. V was cut by 1 base and J by 7 bases, with 13 bases left in between. The CDR3 DNA sequence: TGTGCCAGCAGCTTAGTTGGCGGGGCGGGCGGGGAGCTGTTTTTT. This gives the protein CASSLVGGAGGELFF.

This clonotype was recorded at least ten times. The genes are TRBV28 and TRBJ2-1, with TRBD2 matching over 9 bases. The junction had 9 bases not matched to a gene; V was cut back by 0 bases and J by 0 bases. Germline V gene lookup returns CDR1 MDHEN and CDR2 SYDVKM. This CDR3 is 19 amino acids long. This CDR3 is CASSLWLLAGTSSYNEQFF. The CDR3 DNA follows: TGTGCCAGCAGTTTATGGTTGCTAGCGGGGACCAGCTCCTACAATGAGCAGTTCTTC.

This clonotype was recorded at least ten times. V and J are TRBV4-2 and TRBJ1-2, with 9 nucleotides matching TRBD1. CDR1 is LGHNA, CDR2 YNFKEQ, per germline. The CDR3 extends over 16 amino acids. Unmatched junction bases numbered 10, after V lost 0 bases and J lost 8 bases. CDR3 DNA: TGTGCCAGCAGCCAAGATAGGTTCACGGACAGGGGCGGCTACACCTTC. This sequence encodes CASSQDRFTDRGGYTF.

This clonotype came up many times. The CDR3 reads CASSKATANYGYTF. CDR3 bases: TGTGCCAGCAGCAAAGCGACAGCGAACTATGGCTACACCTTC. The V call is TRBV6-2 or TRBV6-3, the J call TRBJ1-2, with D possibly matching TRBD1 (5 bases). The CDR3 has 14 amino acids. Between the trimmed V and J ends, which lost 6 bases and 2 bases, there was a span of 13 bases. Germline V gene data show CDR1 as MNHEY and CDR2 as SVGEGT.

This clonotype was recorded many times. This chain links TRBV20-1 with TRBJ1-2; D might be TRBD1 (6 bases). Trimming cost V 0 bases and J 6 bases, with 14 bases left between them. The CDR3 runs to 14 residues. Germline CDR1 DFQATT, CDR2 SNEGSKA (reference sequence). The CDR3 coding sequence is TGCAGTGCTAGAGATCGTCGGACAGTCCATGGCTACACCTTC. Its protein is CSARDRRTVHGYTF.

A remark on this clonotype: A read error is possible here, since a much larger clone lies one base away. V and J are TRBV6-1 and TRBJ2-5; D is unresolved. The CDR3 is 13 amino acids. Germline lookup yields CDR1 MNHNS and CDR2 SASEGT. Here the CDR3 reads CASSDWYQETQCF. CDR3 nucleotide sequence: TGTGCCAGCAGTGATTGGTATCAAGAGACCCAGTGCTTC.

This clonotype has at least ten counts. The rearrangement joins TRBV9 to TRBJ2-1, with D unclear. CDR1 is SGDLS and CDR2 is YYNGEE in the germline V gene. V was clipped by 1 base and J by 3 bases, with 5 bases between them. The CDR3 spans 13 residues. CDR3 amino acids: CASSVSGYNEQFF. The CDR3 DNA is TGTGCCAGCAGCGTATCAGGCTACAATGAGCAGTTCTTC.

Ten or more counts support this clonotype. The chain couples TRBV6-2 or TRBV6-3 to TRBJ2-7; 8 bases line up with TRBD1. The CDR3 contains 12 residues. Germline assignment: CDR1 MNHEY and CDR2 SVGEGT. Trimming at V came to 5 bases and at J to 9 bases, leaving 6 bases not matched to a gene. The CDR3 DNA is TGTGCCAGCAGTCTCAGGGGGCGGCGGCAGTACTTC. Its protein product is CASSLRGRRQYF.

This clonotype was recorded at least ten times. This chain joins TRBV10-3 and TRBJ1-1; D possibly corresponds to TRBD1 (5 bases). The CDR3 totals 13 residues. V was clipped by 4 bases and J by 0 bases, with 6 bases between them. Germline CDR1 is ENHRY and CDR2 is SYGVKD. CDR3 bases: TGTGCCATCAGTGCAGGGCTGAACACTGAAGCTTTCTTT. Translation gives CAISAGLNTEAFF.

This clonotype occurred a few times. V gene TRBV7-8 combines with J gene TRBJ1-2; unclear D gene. The CDR3 totals 14 residues. The ends were cut back, 1 base at V and 3 bases at J, with 9 bases in the middle. CDR1 SGHVS and CDR2 FQNEAQ come from the germline V gene. The CDR3 region has the DNA TGTGCCAGCAGCTTAGGGGCAGTCTACTATGGCTACACCTTC. It codes for CASSLGAVYYGYTF.

This clonotype was counted many times. This chain uses TRBV4-3 with TRBJ2-7; TRBD1 agrees at 9 bases. The CDR3 is made up of 14 amino acids. The junction had 3 bases not matched to a gene; V was cut back by 3 bases and J by 3 bases. The V gene's germline CDR1 is LGHNA and CDR2 YSLEER. The CDR3 nucleotides read TGCGCCAGCAGCCACCGACAGGGGGACTACGAGCAGTACTTC. Its protein is CASSHRQGDYEQYF.

Many counts were recorded for this clonotype. The genes are TRBV6-1 and TRBJ1-5, with no clear D. The CDR3 consists of 13 residues. Trimming stripped 7 bases from V and 6 bases from J, with 13 bases between. Germline CDR1 MNHNS, CDR2 SASEGT. The CDR3 nucleotides are TGTGCCAGCACCCCGGATCGGGGTCAGCCCCAGCATTTT. Protein product: CASTPDRGQPQHF.

At least ten counts were recorded for this clonotype. The gene calls are TRBV7-2 and TRBJ2-7, with unresolved D. Trimming took off 2 bases at V and 2 bases at J, with 10 bases between the two ends. The germline CDR1 and CDR2 sequences are SGHTA and FQGNSA. This CDR3 is 14 amino acids long. CDR3 bases: TGTGCCAGCAGCTTAATTGGGATCCCCTACGAGCAGTACTTC. It codes for CASSLIGIPYEQYF.

This clonotype was detected ten times or more. The rearrangement joins TRBV20-1 to TRBJ2-1; 8 bases fit TRBD2. The CDR3 length is 13 residues. The V gene's germline CDR1 is DFQATT and CDR2 SNEGSKA (reference sequence). Trimming removed 6 bases from V and 7 bases from J; junction bases left unmatched: 8. CDR3 residues: CSAGRAGDNEQFF. The CDR3 nucleotides read TGCAGTGCCGGCCGAGCGGGGGATAATGAGCAGTTCTTC.

This clonotype was found many times. The V call is TRBV5-1, the J call TRBJ1-1, with 9 bases fitting TRBD1. This CDR3 is 14 amino acids long. Germline V CDR1 and CDR2: SGHRS, YFSETQ. V dropped 6 bases and J dropped 5; count of bases not matched to a gene: 8. CDR3 loop: CASKLDRGMTEAFF. Written as DNA, the CDR3 is TGCGCCAGCAAACTTGACAGGGGGATGACTGAAGCTTTCTTT.

The chain couples TRBV5-6 to TRBJ2-7, with a weak D call TRBD1 (6 bases). Trimming left V 0 bases short and J 5 bases short, with 15 bases between. Germline CDR1 is SGHDT and CDR2 is YYEEEE. The CDR3 length is 15 residues. The CDR3 region has the DNA TGTGCCAGCAGCTTGGTATCAGGGGCCGTCGACGAGCAGTACTTC. Protein: CASSLVSGAVDEQYF.

The sample holds a few counts of this clonotype. The chain couples TRBV20-1 to TRBJ2-3, with 11 bases lining up with TRBD2. The V gene's germline CDR1 is DFQATT and CDR2 SNEGSKA (reference sequence). V lost 3 bases, J lost 6 bases, and 11 bases stayed unmatched. CDR3 size: 16 residues. The CDR3: CSASVVAGGPPDTQYF. The CDR3 DNA reads as TGCAGTGCTAGCGTGGTAGCGGGAGGGCCCCCCGATACGCAGTATTTT.

This clonotype was observed at least ten times. The genes are TRBV20-1 and TRBJ2-2, with 7 bases fitting TRBD2. CDR3 length: 14 residues. CDR1 DFQATT and CDR2 SNEGSKA come from the germline V gene (reference sequence). The junction had 7 bases not matched to a gene; V was cut back by 4 bases and J by 5 bases. The chain's CDR3 is CSAIVSGSTGELFF. Written as DNA, the CDR3 is TGCAGTGCTATAGTTAGCGGGTCGACCGGGGAGCTGTTTTTT.